This TCR beta chain stems from a study of T cells in women clearing cervical HPV infection. Study information: Controls' single incident HPV16 infection cleared within 12 months without precancer. Findings and limits, study-wide: TRBV6-7 relative abundance averaged about 0.11% in cases and 0.15% to 0.2% in controls.

Average input was around 1,200 ng genomic DNA for immunoSEQ TCR beta CDR3 amplification. TCRdb's copy holds only in-frame clones and misses some; the assay was immunoSEQ multiplex PCR. Recorded here are around 23,000 clones; the top ten clones represent approximately 5.5%. About this clone: The target antigen is unknown. The sequenced fragment ends 3 residues before the CDR3 boundary, so the rest is inferred from the germline J gene.

Between the trimmed V and J ends, which lost 4 bases and 4 bases, there was a span of 14 bases. The CDR3 covers 15 residues. Germline lookup yields CDR1 SGHTA and CDR2 FQGTGA. Material: blood buffy coat. The receptor was derived from a woman aged 18 to 75 with a cervical HPV16 infection that either progressed to CIN3+ or cleared (not recorded which). This chain links TRBV7-3 with TRBJ2-1; tentatively, D is TRBD2 (6 bases). CDR3 sequence: CASSSGTGPYNEQFF. CDR3 DNA, as far as it was read: TGTGCCAGCAGCTCCGGGACTGGTCCTTACAATGAG. Full variable domain (outside the CDR3, taken from reference TRBV7-3 and TRBJ2-1): GAGVSQTPSNKVTEKGKYVELRCDPISGHTALYWYRQSLGQGPEFLIYFQGTGAADDSGLPNDRFFAVRPEGSVSTLKIQRTERGDSAVYLCASSSGTGPYNEQFFGPGTRLTVL.